These T cell receptor beta chains were read from a single sample in a study of monozygotic twins with inflammatory bowel disease. For each CDR3 protein, TCRdb gives one entry from its re-call of the 5' RACE reads, without DNA. The listing contains 150,000 to 200,000 distinct CDR3 sequences. Material for sequencing was blood. These receptors were taken from a human donor with ulcerative colitis or Crohn's disease, or a healthy co-twin of an affected twin (not recorded which). Each CDR3 is given with its conserved first and last residue.

J | V | length | CDR3
TRBJ2-7 | TRBV20-1 | 14 | CSAGLTSRTYEQYF
TRBJ1-2 | TRBV3-1 | 13 | CASSSGTDYGYTF
TRBJ2-1 | TRBV5-1 | 16 | CASSFVVKSSYNEQFF
TRBJ2-7 | TRBV27 | 17 | CASSLTPASGRPYEQYF
TRBJ2-7 | TRBV20-1 | 14 | CSARDARFSYEQYF
TRBJ1-1 | TRBV7-3 | 14 | CASSLNPGSGEAFF
TRBJ1-2 | TRBV5-1 | 12 | CASSLTGGGYTF
TRBJ2-3 | TRBV5-1 | 14 | CASSTGQGKDTQYF
TRBJ1-5 | TRBV5-1 | 16 | CASSLEPGGSNQPQHF
TRBJ2-1 | TRBV20-1 | 14 | CSVLSGREYNEQFF
TRBJ1-2 | TRBV2 | 14 | CASSRAGPNYGYTF
TRBJ2-1 | TRBV29-1 | 14 | CSVRPGTGPNEQFF
TRBJ2-1 | TRBV19 | 13 | CASSRRPDNEQFF